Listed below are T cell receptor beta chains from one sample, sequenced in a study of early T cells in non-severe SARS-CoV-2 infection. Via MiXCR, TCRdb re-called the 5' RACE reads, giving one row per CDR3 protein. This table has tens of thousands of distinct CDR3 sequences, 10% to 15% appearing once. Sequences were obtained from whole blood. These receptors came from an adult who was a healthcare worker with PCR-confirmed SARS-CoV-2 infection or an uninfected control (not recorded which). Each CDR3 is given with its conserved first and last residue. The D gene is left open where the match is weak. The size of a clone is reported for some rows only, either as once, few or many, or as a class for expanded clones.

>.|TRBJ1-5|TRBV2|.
CASTGYSNQPQHF
TGTGCCAGCACAGGGTATAGCAATCAGCCCCAGCATTTT
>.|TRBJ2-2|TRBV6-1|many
CASRASTGELFF
TGTGCCAGCAGGGCTAGCACCGGGGAGCTGTTTTTT
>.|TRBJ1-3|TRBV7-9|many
CASSLPGNTIYF
TGTGCCAGCAGCCTACCCGGAAACACCATATATTTT
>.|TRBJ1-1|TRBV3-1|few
CASSQDRRVEAFF
TGTGCCAGCAGCCAAGATCGAAGGGTGGAAGCTTTCTTT
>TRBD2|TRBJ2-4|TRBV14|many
CASSQLSGGLNIQYF
TGTGCCAGCAGCCAACTCTCCGGGGGGTTAAACATTCAGTACTTC
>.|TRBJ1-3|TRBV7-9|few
CASSLAGTVSSGNTIYF
TGTGCCAGCAGCTTAGCGGGGACCGTTAGCTCTGGAAACACCATATATTTT
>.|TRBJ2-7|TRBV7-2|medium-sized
CASSLVAGTISYEQYF
TGTGCCAGCAGCTTAGTTGCAGGCACAATCTCCTACGAGCAGTACTTC
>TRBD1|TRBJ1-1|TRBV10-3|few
CAISEDRALEAFF
TGTGCCATCAGTGAGGACAGGGCTCTAGAAGCTTTCTTT
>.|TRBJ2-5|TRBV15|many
CATSGGVEGLSETQYF
TGTGCCACCAGCGGGGGTGTGGAGGGTTTGTCAGAGACCCAGTACTTC
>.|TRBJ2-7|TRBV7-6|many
CASSSTPTNYEQYF
TGTGCCAGCAGCTCGACTCCAACAAACTACGAGCAGTACTTC
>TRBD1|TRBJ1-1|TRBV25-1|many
CASSEYGQGTEAFF
TGTGCCAGCAGTGAATACGGACAGGGAACTGAAGCTTTCTTT
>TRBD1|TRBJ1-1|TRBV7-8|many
CASSLVAGGLNTEAFF
TGTGCCAGCAGCTTAGTGGCAGGGGGCCTGAACACTGAAGCTTTCTTT
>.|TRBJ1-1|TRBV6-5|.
CASTTTEANTEAFF
TGTGCCAGCACCACAACCGAGGCGAACACTGAAGCTTTCTTT
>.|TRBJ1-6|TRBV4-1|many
CASSQGPSGTDNSPLHF
TGCGCCAGCAGCCAAGGGCCCTCCGGGACGGATAATTCACCCCTCCACTTT
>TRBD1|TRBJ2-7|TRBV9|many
CASSPQGVYEQYF
TGTGCCAGCAGCCCCCAGGGGGTCTACGAGCAGTACTTC
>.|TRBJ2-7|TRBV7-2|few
CASSLVAVREQYF
TGTGCCAGCAGCTTAGTGGCGGTTCGCGAGCAGTACTTC
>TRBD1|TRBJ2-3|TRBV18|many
CASSSDRVDTQYF
TGTGCCAGCTCCTCGGACAGGGTTGATACGCAGTATTTT
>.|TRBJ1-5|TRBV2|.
CASTRARGNQPQHF
TGTGCCAGCACCAGGGCCCGGGGCAATCAGCCCCAGCATTTT
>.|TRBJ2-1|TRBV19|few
CASSISTTYNEQFF
TGTGCCAGTAGTATATCGACCACTTACAATGAGCAGTTCTTC
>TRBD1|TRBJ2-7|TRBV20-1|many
CSATLDRRAGEQYF
TGCAGTGCTACCCTGGACAGGAGAGCAGGCGAGCAGTACTTC
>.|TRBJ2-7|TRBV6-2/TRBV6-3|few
CASNPRGHPYEQYF
TGTGCCAGCAACCCCCGCGGACACCCCTACGAGCAGTACTTC
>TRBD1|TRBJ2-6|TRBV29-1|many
CSVRTGGNSGANVLTF
TGCAGCGTTAGGACAGGGGGCAACTCTGGGGCCAACGTCCTGACTTTC
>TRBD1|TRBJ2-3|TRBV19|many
CASSLTGGTDTQYF
TGTGCCAGTAGCTTAACAGGGGGCACAGATACGCAGTATTTT
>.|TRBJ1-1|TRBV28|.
CASRVAEEAFF
TGTGCCAGCAGGGTCGCGGAGGAAGCTTTCTTT
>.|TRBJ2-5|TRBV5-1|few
CASSLGAQATGETQYF
TGCGCCAGCAGCTTGGGGGCCCAGGCCACAGGGGAGACCCAGTACTTC
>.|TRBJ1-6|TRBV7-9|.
CASSSPGLSPLHF
TGTGCCAGCAGCTCCCCGGGACTAAGTCCCCTCCACTTT
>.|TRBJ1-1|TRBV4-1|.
CASSQAVGQNTEAFF
TGCGCCAGCAGCCAGGCAGTTGGACAGAACACTGAAGCTTTCTTT
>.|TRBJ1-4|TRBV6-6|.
CASSSFDRNEKLFF
TGTGCCAGCAGTTCATTTGACCGTAATGAAAAACTGTTTTTT
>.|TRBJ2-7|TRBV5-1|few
CASSLDTSYEQYF
TGCGCCAGCAGCTTGGACACTTCCTACGAGCAGTACTTC
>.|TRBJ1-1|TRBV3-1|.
CASSRDGRMNTEAFF
TGTGCCAGCAGCCGGGATGGACGAATGAACACTGAAGCTTTCTTT
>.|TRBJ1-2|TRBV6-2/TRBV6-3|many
CASSYSMAFYYGYTF
TGTGCCAGCAGTTACTCGATGGCCTTCTACTATGGCTACACCTTC